A single sample is the source of the 10 T cell receptor beta chains below, sequenced in a study of shared clonotypes between healthy human individuals. The method was immunoSEQ multiplex PCR; TCRdb's version includes in-frame clones alone and lacks a portion of them. Here the sample spans some 1,900,000 clones, about 95% being singletons. Naive CD8 cells, CD45RO-negative and positively selected for CCR7, excluded terminally differentiated effector memory CD45RA+ cells. The specimen sequenced was naive CD8+ T cells sorted from blood. All receptors come from a man between 18 and 29 years old in good health.

Regarding this clone: At one of its ends the junction is not consistent with the germline gene, which may arise from a read error. J is TRBJ2-3 and V is TRBV11-2; D might be TRBD1 or TRBD2, each matching 5 bases. There are 16 residues in the CDR3. The germline V gene has CDR1 SGHAT and CDR2 FQNNGV. CDR3 DNA: TGTGCCAGCAGCCTAGATCTTGGGACGAGCACAGATACGCAGTATTTT. Amino acids: CASSLDLGTSTDTQYF.

The chain is built from TRBV4-3 and TRBJ2-7; 11 bases agree with TRBD2. The CDR3 has 19 amino acids. Trimming took 0 bases from V and 0 from J; bases not matched to a gene: 10. Germline-derived CDR1 and CDR2 are LGHNA and YSLEER. The DNA of the CDR3 is TGCGCCAGCAGCCAAGAGACGGGCCTAGCGGGAGGTCCCTCCTACGAGCAGTACTTC. This translates into CASSQETGLAGGPSYEQYF.

V is TRBV13 and J is TRBJ2-3, with D tentatively TRBD1 (6 bases). The germline gives CDR1 PRHDT, CDR2 FYEKMQ (reference sequence). Trimming shortened V by 7 bases and J by 1 base, and 12 bases separated the two germline ends. The CDR3 is made up of 14 amino acids. The chain's CDR3 is CASKGVGRTDTQYF. Written as DNA, the CDR3 is TGTGCCAGCAAGGGGGTAGGCCGCACAGATACGCAGTATTTT.

V gene TRBV4-1 combines with J gene TRBJ2-7; 7 bases agree with TRBD1. This CDR3 comprises 15 residues. Per germline, CDR1 MGHRA and CDR2 YSYEKL. J was trimmed by 2 bases and V by 4 bases; bases with no gene match: 8. For the CDR3, the DNA is TGCGCCAGCAGCCCATTTCTGGGACAGACCTACGAGCAGTACTTC. Amino acids: CASSPFLGQTYEQYF.

This chain joins TRBV13 and TRBJ2-7, with 9 bases matching TRBD1. The CDR3 length is 15 residues. With 3 bases clipped from V and 3 bases from J, the junction kept 6 bases outside the gene matches. Germline CDR1 and CDR2: PRHDT and FYEKMQ (reference sequence). CDR3 residues: CASSFTGTGNYEQYF. CDR3 DNA sequence: TGTGCCAGCAGCTTTACCGGGACAGGGAACTACGAGCAGTACTTC.

This chain joins TRBV6-1 and TRBJ1-1; 7 bases fit TRBD1. Per the germline V gene, CDR1 is MNHNS and CDR2 is SASEGT. Germline trimming cut 2 bases from V and 9 bases from J; bases unmatched to any gene: 9. The CDR3 extends over 14 amino acids. The CDR3 sequence: CASSETGAIWKAFF. The CDR3 region has the DNA TGTGCCAGCAGTGAAACAGGGGCAATTTGGAAAGCTTTCTTT.

The gene calls are TRBV6-5 and TRBJ1-2; maybe TRBD1 (5 bases). V was cut by 2 bases and J by 7 bases, with 11 bases left in between. The CDR3 has 13 amino acids. Germline CDR1 MNHEY, CDR2 SVGAGI. CDR3 region: CASSYGLGGGYTF. In DNA, the CDR3 is TGTGCCAGCAGTTACGGCCTCGGGGGTGGCTACACCTTC.

Concerning this clone: At one end the junction does not follow the germline gene, possibly because of a read error. The chain recombines TRBV7-7 with TRBJ2-5; D is unclear. Germline assignment: CDR1 SSHAT and CDR2 FNYEAQ (reference sequence). This CDR3 region has 14 residues. As DNA, the CDR3 is TGTGCTAGCAGCTTAGCCCCGATGGGAGAGACCCAGTACTTC. Residues: CASSLAPMGETQYF.

The CDR3 nucleotides are TGTGCCAGCAGTGATTCGGTGTCCTCCTACAATGAGCAGTTCTTC. Encoded protein: CASSDSVSSYNEQFF. J is TRBJ2-1 and V is TRBV6-1; no definite D call. The germline gives CDR1 MNHNS, CDR2 SASEGT. V lost 3 bases and J 0 bases, leaving 9 bases between the germline ends. This CDR3 region has 15 residues.

The chain employs TRBV11-2 and TRBJ2-7; D is uncertain. The V gene's germline CDR1 is SGHAT and CDR2 FQNNGV. CDR3 length equals 13 residues. The germline V and J ends were trimmed by 5 bases and 3 bases, with 11 bases remaining between them. The CDR3 bases are TGTGCCAGCAGCAATACAATGTACTACGAGCAGTACTTC. It translates to CASSNTMYYEQYF. The full variable domain, with the rest looked up from reference TRBV11-2 and TRBJ2-7, is EAGVAQSPRYKIIEKRQSVAFWCNPISGHATLYWYQQILGQGPKLLIQFQNNGVVDDSQLPKDRFSAERLKGVDSTLKIQPAKLEDSAVYLCASSNTMYYEQYFGPGTRLTVT.